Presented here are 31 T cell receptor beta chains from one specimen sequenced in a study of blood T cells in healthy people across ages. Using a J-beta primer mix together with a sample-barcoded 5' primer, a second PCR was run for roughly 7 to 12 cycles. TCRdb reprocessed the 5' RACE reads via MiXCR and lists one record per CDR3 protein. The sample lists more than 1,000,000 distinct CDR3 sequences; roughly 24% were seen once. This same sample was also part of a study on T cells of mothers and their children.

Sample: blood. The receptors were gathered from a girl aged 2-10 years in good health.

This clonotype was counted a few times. The CDR3 DNA sequence: TGCGCCAGCAGCTTGGGACCGTTAAGCACAGATACGCAGTATTTT. It encodes CASSLGPLSTDTQYF. The V gene is TRBV5-1, the J gene TRBJ2-3; D is undetermined. This CDR3 comprises 15 residues. V was clipped by 0 bases and J by 0 bases, with 8 bases between them. CDR1 is SGHRS and CDR2 is YFSETQ in the germline V gene.

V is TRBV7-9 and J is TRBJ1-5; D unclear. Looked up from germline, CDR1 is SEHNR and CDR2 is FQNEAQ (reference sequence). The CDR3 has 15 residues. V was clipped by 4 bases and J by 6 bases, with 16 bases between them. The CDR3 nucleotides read TGTGCCAGCAGCTCAGAGCAGGATTTGGGTCAGCCCCAGCATTTT. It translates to CASSSEQDLGQPQHF.

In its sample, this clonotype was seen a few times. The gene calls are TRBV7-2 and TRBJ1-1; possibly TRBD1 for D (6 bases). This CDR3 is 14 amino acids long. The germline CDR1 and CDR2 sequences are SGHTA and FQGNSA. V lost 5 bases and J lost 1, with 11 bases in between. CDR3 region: CASSVGHRNTEAFF. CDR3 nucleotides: TGTGCCAGCAGCGTGGGACACCGGAACACTGAAGCTTTCTTT.

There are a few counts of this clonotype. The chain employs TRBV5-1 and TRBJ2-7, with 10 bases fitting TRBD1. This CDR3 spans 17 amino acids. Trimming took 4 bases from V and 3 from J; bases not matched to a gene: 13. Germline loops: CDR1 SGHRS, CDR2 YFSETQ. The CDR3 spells CASSVDGIRDRGYEQYF. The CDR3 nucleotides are TGCGCCAGCAGCGTGGACGGAATCCGGGACAGGGGCTACGAGCAGTACTTC. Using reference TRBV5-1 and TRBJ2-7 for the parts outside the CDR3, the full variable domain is KAGVTQTPRYLIKTRGQQVTLSCSPISGHRSVSWYQQTPGQGLQFLFEYFSETQRNKGNFPGRFSGRQFSNSRSEMNVSTLELGDSALYLCASSVDGIRDRGYEQYFGPGTRLTVT.

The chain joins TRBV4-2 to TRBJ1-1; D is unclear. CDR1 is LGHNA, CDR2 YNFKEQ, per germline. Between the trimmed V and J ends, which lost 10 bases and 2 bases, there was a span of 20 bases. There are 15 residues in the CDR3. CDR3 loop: CATAKRAVGNTEAFF. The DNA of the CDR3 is TGTGCCACCGCGAAGAGGGCAGTTGGTAACACTGAAGCTTTCTTT.

The CDR3 nucleotides are TGTGCCAGCAGTTTAGTGGTAGGCTCGGGCTATGGCTACACCTTC. Amino acid sequence: CASSLVVGSGYGYTF. The gene calls are TRBV12-3 or TRBV12-4 and TRBJ1-2; D not certain. Trimming cost V 1 base and J 4 bases, with 13 bases left between them. CDR3 length: 15 amino acids.

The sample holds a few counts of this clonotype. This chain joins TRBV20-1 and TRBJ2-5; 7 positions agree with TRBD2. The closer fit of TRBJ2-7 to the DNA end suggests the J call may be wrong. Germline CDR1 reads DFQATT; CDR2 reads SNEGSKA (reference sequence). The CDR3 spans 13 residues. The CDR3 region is CSAQAGVIDEQYF. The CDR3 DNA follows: TGCAGTGCCCAGGCGGGAGTAATCGACGAGCAGTACTTC.

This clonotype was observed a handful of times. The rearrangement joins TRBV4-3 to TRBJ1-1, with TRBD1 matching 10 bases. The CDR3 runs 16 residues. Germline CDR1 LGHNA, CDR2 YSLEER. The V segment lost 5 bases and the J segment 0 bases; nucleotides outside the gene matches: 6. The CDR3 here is CASSSGTGVLNTEAFF. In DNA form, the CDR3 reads TGCGCCAGCAGCTCCGGGACAGGGGTTCTGAACACTGAAGCTTTCTTT.

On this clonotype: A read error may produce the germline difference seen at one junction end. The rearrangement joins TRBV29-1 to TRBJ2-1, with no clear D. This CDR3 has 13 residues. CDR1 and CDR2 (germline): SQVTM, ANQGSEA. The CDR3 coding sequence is TGCAGCTTTGACCAGCCTAATGTCAATGAGCAGTTCTTC. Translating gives CSFDQPNVNEQFF.

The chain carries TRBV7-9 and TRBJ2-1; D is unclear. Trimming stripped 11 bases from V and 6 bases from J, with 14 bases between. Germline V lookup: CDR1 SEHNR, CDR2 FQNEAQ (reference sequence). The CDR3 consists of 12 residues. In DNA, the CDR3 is TGTGCCGTCGGGCGTTGGGTCAATGAGCAGTTCTTC. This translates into CAVGRWVNEQFF.

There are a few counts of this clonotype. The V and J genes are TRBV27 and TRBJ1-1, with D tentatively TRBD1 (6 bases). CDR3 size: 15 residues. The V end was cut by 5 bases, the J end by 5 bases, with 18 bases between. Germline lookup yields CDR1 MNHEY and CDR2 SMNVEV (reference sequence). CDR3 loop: CASSGMGRGGTEAFF. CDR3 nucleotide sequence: TGTGCCAGCAGTGGGATGGGCAGGGGCGGGACTGAAGCTTTCTTT.

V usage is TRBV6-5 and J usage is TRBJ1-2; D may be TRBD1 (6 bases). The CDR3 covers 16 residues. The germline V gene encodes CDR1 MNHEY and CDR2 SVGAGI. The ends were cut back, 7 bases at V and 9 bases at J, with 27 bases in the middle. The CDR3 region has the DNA TGTGCCAGCACTCCGGGACGCAGGGGAAGTTATGGAAGCTACACCTTC. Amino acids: CASTPGRRGSYGSYTF.

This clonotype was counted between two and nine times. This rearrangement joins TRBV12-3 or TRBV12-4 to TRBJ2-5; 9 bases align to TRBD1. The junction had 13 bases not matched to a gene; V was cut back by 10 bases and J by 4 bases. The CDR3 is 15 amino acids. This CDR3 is CATHPTGGFGETQYF. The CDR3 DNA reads TGTGCCACACACCCTACAGGGGGCTTTGGAGAGACCCAGTACTTC.

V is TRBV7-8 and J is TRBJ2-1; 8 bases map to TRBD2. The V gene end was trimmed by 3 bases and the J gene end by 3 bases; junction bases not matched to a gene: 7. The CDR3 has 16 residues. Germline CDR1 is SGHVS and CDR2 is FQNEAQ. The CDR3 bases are TGTGCCAGCAGCTTGCCGCGGGAGGTTCTCTACAATGAGCAGTTCTTC. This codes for CASSLPREVLYNEQFF. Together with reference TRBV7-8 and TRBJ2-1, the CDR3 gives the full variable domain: GAGVSQSPRYKVAKRGQDVALRCDPISGHVSLFWYQQALGQGPEFLTYFQNEAQLDKSGLPSDRFFAERPEGSVSTLKIQRTQQEDSAVYLCASSLPREVLYNEQFFGPGTRLTVL.

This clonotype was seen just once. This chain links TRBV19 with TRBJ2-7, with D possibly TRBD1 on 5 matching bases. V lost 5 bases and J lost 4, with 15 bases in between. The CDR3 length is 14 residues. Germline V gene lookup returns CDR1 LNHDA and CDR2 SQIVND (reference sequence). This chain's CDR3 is CASSSQLGPYEQYF. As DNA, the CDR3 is TGTGCCAGTAGTTCCCAGTTGGGGCCATACGAGCAGTACTTC.

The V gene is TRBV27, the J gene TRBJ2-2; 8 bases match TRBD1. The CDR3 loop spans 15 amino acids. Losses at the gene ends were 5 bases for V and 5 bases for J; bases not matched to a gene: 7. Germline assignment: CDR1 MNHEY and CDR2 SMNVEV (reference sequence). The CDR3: CASSPRGPWTGELFF. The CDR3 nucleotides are TGTGCCAGCAGTCCCAGGGGGCCTTGGACCGGGGAGCTGTTTTTT.

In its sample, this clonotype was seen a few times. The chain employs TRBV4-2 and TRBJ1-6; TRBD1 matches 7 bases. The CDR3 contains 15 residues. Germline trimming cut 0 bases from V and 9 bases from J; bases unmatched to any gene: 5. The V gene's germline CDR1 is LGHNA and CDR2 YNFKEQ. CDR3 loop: CASSQEDRVTSPLHF. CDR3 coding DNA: TGTGCCAGCAGCCAAGAAGACAGGGTTACTTCACCCCTCCACTTT.

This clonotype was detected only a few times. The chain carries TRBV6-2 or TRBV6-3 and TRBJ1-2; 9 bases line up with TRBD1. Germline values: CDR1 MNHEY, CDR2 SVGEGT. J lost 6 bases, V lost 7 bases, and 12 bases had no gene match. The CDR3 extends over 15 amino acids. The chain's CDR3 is CASNPPPGQGHGYTF. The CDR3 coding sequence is TGTGCCAGCAATCCCCCGCCCGGACAGGGGCATGGCTACACCTTC.

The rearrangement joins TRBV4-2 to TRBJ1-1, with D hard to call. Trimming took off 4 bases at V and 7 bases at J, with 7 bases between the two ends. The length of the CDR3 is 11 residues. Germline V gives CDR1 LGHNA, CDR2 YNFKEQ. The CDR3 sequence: CASSLDNEAFF. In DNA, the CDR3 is TGTGCCAGCAGCCTTGACAATGAAGCTTTCTTT.

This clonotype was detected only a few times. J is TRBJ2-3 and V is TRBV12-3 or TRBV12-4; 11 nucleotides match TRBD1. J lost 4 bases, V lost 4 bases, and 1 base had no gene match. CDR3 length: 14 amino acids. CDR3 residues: CASSWGQGADTQYF. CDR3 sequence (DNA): TGTGCCAGCAGTTGGGGACAGGGGGCAGATACGCAGTATTTT.

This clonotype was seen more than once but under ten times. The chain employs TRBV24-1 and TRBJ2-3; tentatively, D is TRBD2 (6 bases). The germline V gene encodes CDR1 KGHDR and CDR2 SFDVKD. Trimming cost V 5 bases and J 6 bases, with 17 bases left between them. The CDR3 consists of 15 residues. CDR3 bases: TGTGCCACCAGTGGCGGGACCCTTTGGGGGGATACGCAGTATTTT. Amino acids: CATSGGTLWGDTQYF.

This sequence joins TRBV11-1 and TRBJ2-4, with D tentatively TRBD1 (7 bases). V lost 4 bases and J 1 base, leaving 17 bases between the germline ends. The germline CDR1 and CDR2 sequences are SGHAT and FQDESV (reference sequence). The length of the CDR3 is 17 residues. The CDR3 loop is CASSSRGDRSAKNIQYF. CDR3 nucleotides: TGTGCCAGCAGCTCCAGGGGGGACCGTTCGGCCAAAAACATTCAGTACTTC. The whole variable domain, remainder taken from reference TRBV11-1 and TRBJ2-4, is EAEVAQSPRYKITEKSQAVAFWCDPISGHATLYWYRQILGQGPELLVQFQDESVVDDSQLPKDRFSAERLKGVDSTLKIQPAELGDSAMYLCASSSRGDRSAKNIQYFGAGTRLSVL.

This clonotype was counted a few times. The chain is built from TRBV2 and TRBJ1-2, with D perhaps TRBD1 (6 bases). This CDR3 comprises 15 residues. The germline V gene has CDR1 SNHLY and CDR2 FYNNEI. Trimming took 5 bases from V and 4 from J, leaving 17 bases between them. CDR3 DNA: TGTGCCAGCAGTCAAAAAAACAGGGAAGGCTATGGCTACACCTTC. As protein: CASSQKNREGYGYTF.

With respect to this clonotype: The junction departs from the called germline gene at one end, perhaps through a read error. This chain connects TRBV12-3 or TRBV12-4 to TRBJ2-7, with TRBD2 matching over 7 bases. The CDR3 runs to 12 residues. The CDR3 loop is CASSLGGNEQHF. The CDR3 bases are TGTGCCAGCAGTTTGGGAGGGAACGAGCAGCACTTC.

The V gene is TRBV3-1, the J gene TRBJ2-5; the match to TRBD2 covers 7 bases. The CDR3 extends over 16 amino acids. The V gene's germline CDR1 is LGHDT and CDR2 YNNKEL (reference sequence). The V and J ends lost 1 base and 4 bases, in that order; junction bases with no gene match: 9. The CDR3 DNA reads TGTGCCAGCAGCCAAGGGACGCCTAGCGGAGGAGAGACCCAGTACTTC. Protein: CASSQGTPSGGETQYF.

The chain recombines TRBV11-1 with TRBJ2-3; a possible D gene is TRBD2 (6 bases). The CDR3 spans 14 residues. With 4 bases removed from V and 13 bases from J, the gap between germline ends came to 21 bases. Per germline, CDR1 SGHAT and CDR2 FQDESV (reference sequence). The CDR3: CASSSDHTSFLEYF. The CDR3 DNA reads TGTGCCAGCAGCTCGGACCACACTAGCTTTCTGGAGTATTTT.

The CDR3 DNA is TGCGCCAGCAGCCAAGATTCCAAGCGGCCGACGAACACCGGGGAGCTGTTTTTT. Its protein is CASSQDSKRPTNTGELFF. The chain uses TRBV4-1 and TRBJ2-2; TRBD2 is a possible D gene (5 bases). This CDR3 spans 18 amino acids. The germline V gene has CDR1 MGHRA and CDR2 YSYEKL. V shed 0 bases and J shed 0 bases, with 14 bases lying between them.

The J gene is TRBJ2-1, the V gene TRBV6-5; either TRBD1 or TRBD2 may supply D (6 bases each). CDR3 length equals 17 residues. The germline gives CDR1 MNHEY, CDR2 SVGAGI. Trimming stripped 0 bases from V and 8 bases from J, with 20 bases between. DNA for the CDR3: TGTGCCAGCAGTTACTCGGGGGGACAAGGCTTTTCGTATGAGCAGTTCTTC. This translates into CASSYSGGQGFSYEQFF.

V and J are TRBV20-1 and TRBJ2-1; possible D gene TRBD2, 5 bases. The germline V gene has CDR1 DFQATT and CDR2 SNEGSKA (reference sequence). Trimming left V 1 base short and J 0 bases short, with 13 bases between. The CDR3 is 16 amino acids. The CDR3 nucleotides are TGCAGTGCTAGAGTCTCACTAGGAGTCTCCTACAATGAGCAGTTCTTC. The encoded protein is CSARVSLGVSYNEQFF.

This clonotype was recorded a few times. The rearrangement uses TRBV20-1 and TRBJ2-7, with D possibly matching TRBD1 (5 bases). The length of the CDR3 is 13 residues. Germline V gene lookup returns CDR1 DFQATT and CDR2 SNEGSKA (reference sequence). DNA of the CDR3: TGCAGCGTTCCTTGGCAGGGTCTATACGAGCAGTACTTC. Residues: CSVPWQGLYEQYF.

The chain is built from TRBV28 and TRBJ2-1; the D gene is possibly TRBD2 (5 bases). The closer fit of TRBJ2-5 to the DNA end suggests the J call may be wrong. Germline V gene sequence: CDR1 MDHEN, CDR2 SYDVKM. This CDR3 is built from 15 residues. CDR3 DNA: TGTGCCAGCACCCTCGACACGGGTCCTCGGGGGACCCAGTACTTC. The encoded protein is CASTLDTGPRGTQYF.